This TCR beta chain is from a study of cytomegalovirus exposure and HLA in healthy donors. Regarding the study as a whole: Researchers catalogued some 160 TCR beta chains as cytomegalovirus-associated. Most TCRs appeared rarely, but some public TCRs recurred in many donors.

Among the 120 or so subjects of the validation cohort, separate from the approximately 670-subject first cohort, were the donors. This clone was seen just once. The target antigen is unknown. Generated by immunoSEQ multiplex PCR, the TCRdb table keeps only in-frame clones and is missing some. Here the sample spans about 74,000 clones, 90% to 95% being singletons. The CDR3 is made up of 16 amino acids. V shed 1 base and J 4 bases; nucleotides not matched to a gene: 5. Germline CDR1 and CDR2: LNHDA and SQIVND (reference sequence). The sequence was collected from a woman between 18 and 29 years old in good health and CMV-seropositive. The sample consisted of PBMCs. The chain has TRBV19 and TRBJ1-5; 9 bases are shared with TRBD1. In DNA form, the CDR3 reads TGTGCCAGTAGTATAGTGGGACAGGGAACAAATCAGCCCCAGCATTTT. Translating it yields CASSIVGQGTNQPQHF.